Included here is one T cell receptor beta chain sequence, with context. Germline trimming cut 5 bases from V and 3 bases from J; bases unmatched to any gene: 10. Germline lookup yields CDR1 SGHVS and CDR2 FQNEAQ. The length of the CDR3 is 18 residues. This sample was taken from a study of T cell changes during pregnancy in multiple sclerosis. Repertoires were generated with immunoSEQ multiplex PCR, while TCRdb's copy carries only in-frame clones and drops some. The sample carries approximately 110,000 clones, approximately 93% recorded once. Sample: peripheral blood, taken after pregnancy. This chain links TRBV7-8 with TRBJ2-2; 12 bases are a match to TRBD1. This clonotype was sampled from a female donor with multiple sclerosis, enrolled in a pregnancy study. CDR3 in DNA: TGTGCCAGCAGCCTAGAGGGGACAGGGGGCTTAGACACCGGGGAGCTGTTTTTT. Amino acids: CASSLEGTGGLDTGELFF.